These T cell receptor beta chains were read from a single sample in a study of blood T cells in healthy people across ages. Each CDR3 protein is one row after TCRdb ran MiXCR on the 5' RACE reads. The data show 980,000 or so distinct CDR3 sequences, approximately 49% seen once. Sequenced material: blood. The origin of the receptors is a young man in good health. Both conserved end residues are part of each CDR3. Fields, in order: CDR3 protein, CDR3 DNA, clone size, J gene, V gene, D gene. D genes are given only for firm matches. Rows give clone size only sometimes, using once, few, many, or a class for an expanded clone.

CDR3aa: CASSPQHF; CDR3nt: TGTGCCAGCAGTCCGCAGCATTTT; abundance: few; j_gene: TRBJ1-5; v_gene: TRBV27; d_gene: -
CDR3aa: CASSLGQGYSTQYF; CDR3nt: TGTGCCAGCAGCTTAGGGCAGGGATATAGTACCCAGTACTTC; abundance: few; j_gene: TRBJ2-7; v_gene: TRBV7-2; d_gene: -
CDR3aa: CASSSPGQHNEQFF; CDR3nt: TGTGCCAGCAGCTCACCGGGACAGCACAATGAGCAGTTCTTC; abundance: many; j_gene: TRBJ2-1; v_gene: TRBV7-2; d_gene: TRBD1
CDR3aa: CASSYNRDEQYF; CDR3nt: TGTGCCAGCTCGTACAACAGGGACGAGCAGTACTTC; abundance: few; j_gene: TRBJ2-7; v_gene: TRBV18; d_gene: -
CDR3aa: CASSPREQGIGGYTF; CDR3nt: TGTGCCAGCAGCCCCAGGGAACAGGGGATTGGGGGCTACACCTTC; abundance: few; j_gene: TRBJ1-2; v_gene: TRBV12-3/TRBV12-4; d_gene: TRBD1
CDR3aa: CASSLTSTGAGQPQHF; CDR3nt: TGTGCCAGCAGTCTTACGTCGACAGGGGCCGGGCAGCCCCAGCATTTT; abundance: few; j_gene: TRBJ1-5; v_gene: TRBV6-5; d_gene: TRBD1
CDR3aa: CASSNTGSGANVLTF; CDR3nt: TGTGCCAGCAGTAACACAGGCTCTGGGGCCAACGTCCTGACTTTC; abundance: once; j_gene: TRBJ2-6; v_gene: TRBV6-2/TRBV6-3; d_gene: -
CDR3aa: CATSGSPWDTQYF; CDR3nt: TGTGCCACCAGTGGAAGCCCCTGGGATACGCAGTATTTT; abundance: -; j_gene: TRBJ2-3; v_gene: TRBV24-1; d_gene: -
CDR3aa: CASSYGLAGGPGYF; CDR3nt: TGTGCCAGCAGTTACGGACTAGCGGGGGGCCCCGGGTATTTT; abundance: -; j_gene: TRBJ2-3; v_gene: TRBV6-2/TRBV6-3; d_gene: TRBD2
CDR3aa: CASSLGAASSYEQYF; CDR3nt: TGTGCCAGCAGCTTAGGGGCAGCCAGCTCCTACGAGCAGTACTTC; abundance: -; j_gene: TRBJ2-7; v_gene: TRBV7-2; d_gene: -
CDR3aa: CASSYSGTSRATQYF; CDR3nt: TGTGCCAGCAGTTACTCCGGGACTAGCCGCGCTACGCAGTATTTT; abundance: -; j_gene: TRBJ2-3; v_gene: TRBV6-5; d_gene: TRBD2
CDR3aa: CASSPRQGGGAFF; CDR3nt: TGTGCCAGCAGTCCCCGACAGGGGGGGGGAGCTTTCTTT; abundance: once; j_gene: TRBJ1-1; v_gene: TRBV27; d_gene: TRBD1
CDR3aa: CASSYRDQPQYF; CDR3nt: TGTGCCAGCAGCTATAGGGATCAGCCGCAGTATTTT; abundance: once; j_gene: TRBJ2-3; v_gene: TRBV7-2; d_gene: -
CDR3aa: CASSLAEGLQRNEQFF; CDR3nt: TGCGCCAGCAGCTTGGCGGAGGGACTACAGCGCAATGAGCAGTTCTTC; abundance: -; j_gene: TRBJ2-1; v_gene: TRBV5-1; d_gene: TRBD2
CDR3aa: CASSDQGAFTEAFF; CDR3nt: TGTGCCAGCAGTGACCAGGGGGCGTTCACTGAAGCTTTCTTT; abundance: -; j_gene: TRBJ1-1; v_gene: TRBV7-9; d_gene: TRBD1
CDR3aa: CASSPRGSLPEPQHF; CDR3nt: TGCGCCAGCAGCCCTCGGGGGTCGCTACCAGAGCCCCAGCATTTT; abundance: few; j_gene: TRBJ1-5; v_gene: TRBV4-1; d_gene: -
CDR3aa: CASSLSMGEQYF; CDR3nt: TGTGCCAGCAGTTTATCGATGGGCGAGCAGTACTTC; abundance: -; j_gene: TRBJ2-7; v_gene: TRBV27; d_gene: -
CDR3aa: CASSAGTGPTGELFF; CDR3nt: TGTGCCAGCAGCGCCGGGACAGGACCCACCGGGGAGCTGTTTTTT; abundance: once; j_gene: TRBJ2-2; v_gene: TRBV7-8; d_gene: TRBD1
CDR3aa: CASSLTQAGGRQSTDTQYF; CDR3nt: TGCGCCAGCAGCCTGACACAAGCGGGGGGACGACAAAGCACAGATACGCAGTATTTT; abundance: once; j_gene: TRBJ2-3; v_gene: TRBV4-3; d_gene: TRBD2
CDR3aa: CASSDYDHYGYTF; CDR3nt: TGTGCCAGCAGTGATTACGACCACTATGGCTACACCTTC; abundance: -; j_gene: TRBJ1-2; v_gene: TRBV2; d_gene: -
CDR3aa: CSAFGRVGETQYF; CDR3nt: TGCAGTGCGTTCGGCAGGGTCGGGGAGACCCAGTACTTC; abundance: -; j_gene: TRBJ2-5; v_gene: TRBV20-1; d_gene: -
CDR3aa: CASSLSPQGIDEQYF; CDR3nt: TGTGCCAGCAGTTTATCCCCACAGGGGATCGATGAGCAGTACTTC; abundance: -; j_gene: TRBJ2-5; v_gene: TRBV28; d_gene: TRBD1
CDR3aa: CSARSGTNYGYTF; CDR3nt: TGCAGTGCTAGATCCGGGACGAACTATGGCTACACCTTC; abundance: few; j_gene: TRBJ1-2; v_gene: TRBV20-1; d_gene: -
CDR3aa: CASSSDSPNYEQYF; CDR3nt: TGCGCCAGCAGCTCGGACAGCCCCAACTACGAGCAGTACTTC; abundance: -; j_gene: TRBJ2-7; v_gene: TRBV5-1; d_gene: -
CDR3aa: CASSLQWVTREKETQYF; CDR3nt: TGTGCCAGCAGTTTACAGTGGGTGACCAGGGAAAAAGAGACCCAGTACTTC; abundance: few; j_gene: TRBJ2-5; v_gene: TRBV12-3/TRBV12-4; d_gene: -
CDR3aa: CASSPRDRVLYGYTF; CDR3nt: TGTGCCAGCAGTCCCCGGGACAGGGTTCTCTATGGCTACACCTTC; abundance: few; j_gene: TRBJ1-2; v_gene: TRBV6-6; d_gene: TRBD1
CDR3aa: CASSSRQGGVEQFF; CDR3nt: TGTGCCAGCAGCTCCCGACAGGGGGGGGTTGAGCAGTTCTTC; abundance: -; j_gene: TRBJ2-1; v_gene: TRBV9; d_gene: TRBD1